Shown below are 8 T cell receptor beta chains from a single sample sequenced in a study of blood T cell repertoires in COVID-19. Sequencing used immunoSEQ multiplex PCR; TCRdb keeps in-frame clones, though not all of them. The table includes fewer than 250,000 clones, roughly 84% detected once. The specimen sequenced was PBMCs or T cells enriched from blood (not recorded which). The receptor set was obtained from a man under 40 in a cohort exposed to, infected with or recovered from COVID-19 (not recorded which).

The V call is TRBV28, the J call TRBJ1-4; D may be TRBD1 (5 bases). The V end lost 8 bases, the J end lost 7 bases, and 11 bases lay between the germline ends. The CDR3 loop spans 12 amino acids. CDR1 MDHEN and CDR2 SYDVKM come from the germline V gene. CDR3 nucleotides: TGTGCCAGCGCAGGGATAGGTGAAAAACTGTTTTTT. It translates to CASAGIGEKLFF.

The V gene is TRBV7-3, the J gene TRBJ2-1; TRBD2 agrees at 10 bases. Trimming took 3 bases from V and 4 from J; bases not matched to a gene: 12. There are 18 residues in the CDR3. Looked up from germline, CDR1 is SGHTA and CDR2 is FQGTGA. CDR3 in DNA: TGTGCCAGCAGCTTGGTCCCCCTAGCGGGGGCGTTATACAATGAGCAGTTCTTC. Translated: CASSLVPLAGALYNEQFF.

V and J are TRBV4-3 and TRBJ1-1; 9 bases match TRBD1. The CDR3 contains 13 residues. Germline CDR1 is LGHNA and CDR2 is YSLEER. Trimming at V came to 8 bases and at J to 4 bases, leaving 5 bases not matched to a gene. The CDR3 DNA reads as TGCGCCAGCGGTGGACAGGGGCTCACTGAAGCTTTCTTT. Its protein product is CASGGQGLTEAFF.

This clone has more than one count but fewer than ten. The chain couples TRBV9 to TRBJ2-3, with D perhaps TRBD1 (6 bases). The CDR3 has 15 residues. CDR1 is SGDLS and CDR2 is YYNGEE in the germline V gene. With 0 bases removed from V and 6 bases from J, the gap between germline ends came to 14 bases. The CDR3 sequence: CASSVGAGVMDTQYF. The CDR3 nucleotides are TGTGCCAGCAGCGTAGGGGCAGGGGTAATGGATACGCAGTATTTT.

Turning to this clone: In the same sample, other DNA sequences code for this CDR3. The chain links TRBV5-1 to TRBJ1-5; TRBD1 is a possible D gene (5 bases). This CDR3 is 14 amino acids long. V gave up 0 bases and J gave up 2 bases, with 6 bases separating them. CDR1 SGHRS and CDR2 YFSETQ come from the germline V gene. CDR3 amino acids: CASSLGGGNQPQHF. The DNA of the CDR3 is TGCGCCAGCAGCTTGGGGGGCGGCAATCAGCCCCAGCATTTT.

J is TRBJ2-7 and V is TRBV4-1; unclear D gene. The CDR3 totals 16 residues. V was shortened by 0 bases and J by 0 bases, with 12 bases between the two germline ends. Germline V CDR1 and CDR2: MGHRA, YSYEKL. CDR3 amino acids: CASSQDLVSSSYEQYF. The CDR3 bases are TGCGCCAGCAGCCAAGATCTGGTGTCGAGCTCCTACGAGCAGTACTTC.

The chain is built from TRBV7-3 and TRBJ2-1, with D unclear. In germline, CDR1 is SGHTA, CDR2 FQGTGA. The CDR3 length is 14 residues. The V and J ends lost 2 bases and 8 bases respectively, with 13 bases between them. CDR3 in amino acids: CASSLYPYPDEQFF. In DNA, the CDR3 is TGTGCCAGCAGCTTATACCCATATCCGGATGAGCAGTTCTTC.

The chain has TRBV5-6 and TRBJ2-7; D remains ambiguous. Germline V gene sequence: CDR1 SGHDT, CDR2 YYEEEE. There are 13 residues in the CDR3. V gave up 2 bases and J gave up 1 base, with 7 bases separating them. CDR3 in DNA: TGTGCCAGCAGCTTTACAGCTTCCTACGAGCAGTACTTC. Its translation: CASSFTASYEQYF.